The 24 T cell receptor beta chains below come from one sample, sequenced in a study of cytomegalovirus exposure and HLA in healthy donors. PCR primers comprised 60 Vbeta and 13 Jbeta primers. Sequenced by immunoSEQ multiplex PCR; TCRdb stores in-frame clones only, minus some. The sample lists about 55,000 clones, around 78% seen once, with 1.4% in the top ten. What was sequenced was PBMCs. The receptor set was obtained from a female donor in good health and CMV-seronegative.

The CDR3 region has the DNA TGTGCCAGCAGTGACCGCGGGGCGGGGGCGGGTGGCTACACCTTC. It translates to CASSDRGAGAGGYTF. The chain recombines TRBV25-1 with TRBJ1-2, with a weak D call TRBD1 (6 bases). V dropped 3 bases and J dropped 7 bases, with 18 bases sitting between them. This CDR3 has 15 residues. Germline assignment: CDR1 MGHDK and CDR2 SYGVNS.

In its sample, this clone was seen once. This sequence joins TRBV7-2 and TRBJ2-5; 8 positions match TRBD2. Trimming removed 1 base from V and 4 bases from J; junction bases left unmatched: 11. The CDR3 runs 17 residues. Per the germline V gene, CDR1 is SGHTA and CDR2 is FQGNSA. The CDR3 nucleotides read TGTGCCAGCAGCTTAGGCGTTAGCGGGGCCCAGGGAGAGACCCAGTACTTC. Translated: CASSLGVSGAQGETQYF. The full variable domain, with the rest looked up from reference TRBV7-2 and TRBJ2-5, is GAGVSQSPSNKVTEKGKDVELRCDPISGHTALYWYRQSLGQGLEFLIYFQGNSAPDKSGLPSDRFSAERTGGSVSTLTIQRTQQEDSAVYLCASSLGVSGAQGETQYFGPGTRLLVL.

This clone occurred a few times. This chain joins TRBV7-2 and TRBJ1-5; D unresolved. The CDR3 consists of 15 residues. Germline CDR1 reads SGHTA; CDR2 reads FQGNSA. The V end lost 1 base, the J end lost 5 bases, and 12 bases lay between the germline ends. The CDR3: CASSLEAGQHQPQHF. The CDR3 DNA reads TGTGCCAGCAGCTTAGAGGCAGGCCAACATCAGCCCCAGCATTTT.

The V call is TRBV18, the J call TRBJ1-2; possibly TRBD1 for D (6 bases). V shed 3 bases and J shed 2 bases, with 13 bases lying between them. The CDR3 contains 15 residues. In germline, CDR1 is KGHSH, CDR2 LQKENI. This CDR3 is CASSPSMGANYGYTF. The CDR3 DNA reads TGTGCCAGCTCACCCTCTATGGGGGCCAACTATGGCTACACCTTC.

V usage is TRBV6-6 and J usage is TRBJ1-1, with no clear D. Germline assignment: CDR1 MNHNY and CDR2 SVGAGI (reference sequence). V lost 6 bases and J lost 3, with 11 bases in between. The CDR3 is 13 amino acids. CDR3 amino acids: CASRPGEYTEAFF. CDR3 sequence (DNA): TGTGCCAGCAGGCCCGGGGAATACACTGAAGCTTTCTTT.

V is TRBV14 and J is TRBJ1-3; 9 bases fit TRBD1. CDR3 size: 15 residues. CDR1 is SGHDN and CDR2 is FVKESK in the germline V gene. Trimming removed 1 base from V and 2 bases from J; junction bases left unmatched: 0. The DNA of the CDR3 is TGTGCCAGCAGCCAAGGACAGGGGGCTGGAAACACCATATATTTT. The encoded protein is CASSQGQGAGNTIYF.

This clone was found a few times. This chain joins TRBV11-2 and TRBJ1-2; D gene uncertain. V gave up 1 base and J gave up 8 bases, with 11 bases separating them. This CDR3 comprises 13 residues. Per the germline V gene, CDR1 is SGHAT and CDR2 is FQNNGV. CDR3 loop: CASSLAGIQGYTF. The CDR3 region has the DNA TGTGCCAGCAGCTTAGCGGGGATCCAGGGCTACACCTTC.

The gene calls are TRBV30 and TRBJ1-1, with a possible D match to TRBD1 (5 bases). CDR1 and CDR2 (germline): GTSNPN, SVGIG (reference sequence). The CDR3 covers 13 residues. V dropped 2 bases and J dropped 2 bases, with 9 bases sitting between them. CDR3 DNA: TGTGCCTGGAGTTCCGACAGAAACACTGAAGCTTTCTTT. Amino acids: CAWSSDRNTEAFF. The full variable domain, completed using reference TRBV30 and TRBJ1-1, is SQTIHQWPATLVQPVGSPLSLECTVEGTSNPNLYWYRQAAGRGLQLLFYSVGIGQISSEVPQNLSASRPQDRQFILSSKKLLLSDSGFYLCAWSSDRNTEAFFGQGTRLTVV.

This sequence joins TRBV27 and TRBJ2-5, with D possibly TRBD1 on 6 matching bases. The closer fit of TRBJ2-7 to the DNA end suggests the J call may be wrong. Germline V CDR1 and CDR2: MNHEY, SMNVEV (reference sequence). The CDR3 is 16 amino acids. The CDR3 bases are TGTGCCAGCAGTTTATATCCCCAAGGACAGTCCTACGAGCAGTACTTC. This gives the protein CASSLYPQGQSYEQYF.

CDR3 protein: CASSESSGYTDTQYF. In DNA, the CDR3 is TGTGCCAGCAGTGAATCTAGCGGTTACACAGATACGCAGTATTTT. The rearrangement links TRBV25-1 to TRBJ2-3, with 7 bases fitting TRBD2. The CDR3 has 15 amino acids. Trimming took 1 base from V and 2 from J; bases not matched to a gene: 3. Germline values: CDR1 MGHDK, CDR2 SYGVNS.

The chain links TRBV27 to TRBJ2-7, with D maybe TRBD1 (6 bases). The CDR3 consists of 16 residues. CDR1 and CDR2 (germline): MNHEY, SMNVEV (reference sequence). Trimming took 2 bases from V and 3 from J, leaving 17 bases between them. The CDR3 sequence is CASSLVSGRGDYEQYF. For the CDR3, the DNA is TGTGCCAGCAGTTTAGTTTCGGGCAGGGGTGACTACGAGCAGTACTTC.

The DNA of the CDR3 is TGTGCCAGCAGCACCCGGGACAGCTCTGGAAACACCATATATTTT. It encodes CASSTRDSSGNTIYF. The rearrangement links TRBV7-6 to TRBJ1-3, with 7 bases fitting TRBD1. The CDR3 extends over 15 amino acids. The ends lost 5 bases at V and 0 bases at J; junction bases unmatched: 4. Germline lookup yields CDR1 SGHVS and CDR2 FNYEAQ.

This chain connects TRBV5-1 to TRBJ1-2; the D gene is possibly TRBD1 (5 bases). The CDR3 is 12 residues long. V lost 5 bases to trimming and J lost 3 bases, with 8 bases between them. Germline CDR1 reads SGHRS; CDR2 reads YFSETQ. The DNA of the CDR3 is TGCGCCAGCAGTCCGGGGGACTATGGCTACACCTTC. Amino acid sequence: CASSPGDYGYTF.

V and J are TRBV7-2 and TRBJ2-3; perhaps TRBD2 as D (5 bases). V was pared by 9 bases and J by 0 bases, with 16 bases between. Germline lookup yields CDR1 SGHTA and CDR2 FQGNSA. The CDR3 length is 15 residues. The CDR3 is CASRTGISSTDTQYF. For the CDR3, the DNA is TGTGCCAGTAGAACGGGGATATCTAGCACAGATACGCAGTATTTT. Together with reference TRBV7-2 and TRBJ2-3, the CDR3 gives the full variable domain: GAGVSQSPSNKVTEKGKDVELRCDPISGHTALYWYRQSLGQGLEFLIYFQGNSAPDKSGLPSDRFSAERTGGSVSTLTIQRTQQEDSAVYLCASRTGISSTDTQYFGPGTRLTVL.

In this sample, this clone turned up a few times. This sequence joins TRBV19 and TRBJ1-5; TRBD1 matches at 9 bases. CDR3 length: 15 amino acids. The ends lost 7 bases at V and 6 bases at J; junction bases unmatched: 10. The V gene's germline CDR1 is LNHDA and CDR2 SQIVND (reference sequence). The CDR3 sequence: CASTRDQTGGQPQHF. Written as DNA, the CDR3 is TGTGCCAGTACCCGAGATCAGACAGGGGGTCAGCCCCAGCATTTT. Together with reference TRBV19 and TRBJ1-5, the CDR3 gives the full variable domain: DGGITQSPKYLFRKEGQNVTLSCEQNLNHDAMYWYRQDPGQGLRLIYYSQIVNDFQKGDIAEGYSVSREKKESFPLTVTSAQKNPTAFYLCASTRDQTGGQPQHFGDGTRLSIL.

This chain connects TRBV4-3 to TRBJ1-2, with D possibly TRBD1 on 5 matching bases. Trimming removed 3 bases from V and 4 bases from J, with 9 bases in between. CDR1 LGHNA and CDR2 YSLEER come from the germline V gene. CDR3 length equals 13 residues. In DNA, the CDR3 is TGCGCCAGCAGCCAGCAGGGAGGCTATGGCTACACCTTC. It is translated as CASSQQGGYGYTF.

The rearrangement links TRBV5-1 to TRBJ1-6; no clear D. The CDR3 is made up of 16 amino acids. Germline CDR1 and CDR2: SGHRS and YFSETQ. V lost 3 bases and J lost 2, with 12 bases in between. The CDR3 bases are TGCGCCAGCAGCTCGGGGAAAGCAGCCTATAATTCACCCCTCCACTTT. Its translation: CASSSGKAAYNSPLHF.

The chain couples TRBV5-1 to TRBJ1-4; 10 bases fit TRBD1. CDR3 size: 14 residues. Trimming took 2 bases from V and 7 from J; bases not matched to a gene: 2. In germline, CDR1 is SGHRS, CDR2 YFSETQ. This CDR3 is CASSFGTGVEKLFF. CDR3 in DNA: TGCGCCAGCAGCTTCGGGACAGGGGTTGAAAAACTGTTTTTT. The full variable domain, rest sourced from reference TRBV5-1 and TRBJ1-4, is KAGVTQTPRYLIKTRGQQVTLSCSPISGHRSVSWYQQTPGQGLQFLFEYFSETQRNKGNFPGRFSGRQFSNSRSEMNVSTLELGDSALYLCASSFGTGVEKLFFGSGTQLSVL.

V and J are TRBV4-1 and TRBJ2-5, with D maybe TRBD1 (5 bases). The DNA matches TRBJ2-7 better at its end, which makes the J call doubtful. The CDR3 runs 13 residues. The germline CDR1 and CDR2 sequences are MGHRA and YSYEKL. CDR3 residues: CASSQVQDYEQYF. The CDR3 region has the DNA TGCGCCAGCAGCCAAGTACAGGACTACGAGCAGTACTTC.

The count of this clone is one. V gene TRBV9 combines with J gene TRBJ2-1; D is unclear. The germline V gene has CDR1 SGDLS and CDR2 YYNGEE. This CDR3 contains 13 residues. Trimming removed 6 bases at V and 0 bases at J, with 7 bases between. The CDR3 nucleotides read TGTGCCAGCAAGAGTGACTCCTACAATGAGCAGTTCTTC. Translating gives CASKSDSYNEQFF. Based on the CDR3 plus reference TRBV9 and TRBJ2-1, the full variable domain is DSGVTQTPKHLITATGQRVTLRCSPRSGDLSVYWYQQSLDQGLQFLIQYYNGEERAKGNILERFSAQQFPDLHSELNLSSLELGDSALYFCASKSDSYNEQFFGPGTRLTVL.

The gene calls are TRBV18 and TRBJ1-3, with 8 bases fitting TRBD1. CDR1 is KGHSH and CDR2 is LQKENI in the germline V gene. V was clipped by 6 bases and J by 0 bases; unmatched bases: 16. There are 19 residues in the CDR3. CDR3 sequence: CASSYLGGTGDRSGNTIYF. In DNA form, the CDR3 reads TGTGCCAGCTCTTACCTCGGGGGGACAGGCGACCGCTCTGGAAACACCATATATTTT. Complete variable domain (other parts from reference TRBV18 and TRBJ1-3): NAGVMQNPRHLVRRRGQEARLRCSPMKGHSHVYWYRQLPEEGLKFMVYLQKENIIDESGMPKERFSAEFPKEGPSILRIQQVVRGDSAAYFCASSYLGGTGDRSGNTIYFGEGSWLTVV.

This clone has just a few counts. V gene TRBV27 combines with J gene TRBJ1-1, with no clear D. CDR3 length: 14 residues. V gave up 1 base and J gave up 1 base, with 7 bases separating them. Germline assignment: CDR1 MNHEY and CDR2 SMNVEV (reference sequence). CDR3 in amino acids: CASSLYRENTEAFF. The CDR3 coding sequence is TGTGCCAGCAGTTTATATCGGGAGAACACTGAAGCTTTCTTT.

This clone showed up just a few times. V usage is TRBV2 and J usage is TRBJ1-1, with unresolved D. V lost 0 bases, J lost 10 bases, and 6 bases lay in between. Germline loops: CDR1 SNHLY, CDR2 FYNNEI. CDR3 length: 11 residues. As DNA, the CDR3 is TGTGCCAGCAGTGAAGCTCTGGCAGCTTTCTTT. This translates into CASSEALAAFF. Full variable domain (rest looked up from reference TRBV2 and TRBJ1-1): EPEVTQTPSHQVTQMGQEVILRCVPISNHLYFYWYRQILGQKVEFLVSFYNNEISEKSEIFDDQFSVERPDGSNFTLKIRSTKLEDSAMYFCASSEALAAFFGQGTRLTVV.

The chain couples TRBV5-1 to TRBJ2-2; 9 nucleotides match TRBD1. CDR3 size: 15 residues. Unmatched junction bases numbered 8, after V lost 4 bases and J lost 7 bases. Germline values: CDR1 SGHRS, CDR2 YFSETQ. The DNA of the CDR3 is TGCGCCAGCAGCCACGGGACAGGGTCGGGCGGGGAGCTGTTTTTT. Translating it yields CASSHGTGSGGELFF.